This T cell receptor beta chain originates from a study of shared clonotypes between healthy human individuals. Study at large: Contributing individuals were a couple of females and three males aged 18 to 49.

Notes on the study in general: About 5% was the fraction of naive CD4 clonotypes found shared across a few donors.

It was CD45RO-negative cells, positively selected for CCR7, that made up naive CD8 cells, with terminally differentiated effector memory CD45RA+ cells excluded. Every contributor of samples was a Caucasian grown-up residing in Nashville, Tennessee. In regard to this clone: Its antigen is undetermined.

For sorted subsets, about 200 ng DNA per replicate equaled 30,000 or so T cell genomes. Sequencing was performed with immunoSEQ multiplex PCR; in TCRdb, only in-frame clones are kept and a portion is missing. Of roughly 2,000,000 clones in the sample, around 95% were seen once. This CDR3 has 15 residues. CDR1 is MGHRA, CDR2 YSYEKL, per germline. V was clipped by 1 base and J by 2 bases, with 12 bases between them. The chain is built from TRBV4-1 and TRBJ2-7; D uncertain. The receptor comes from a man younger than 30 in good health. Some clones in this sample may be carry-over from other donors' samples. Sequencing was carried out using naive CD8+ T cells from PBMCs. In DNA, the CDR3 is TGCGCCAGCAGCCAAGCCCCTGGCAGAACCTACGAGCAGTACTTC. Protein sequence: CASSQAPGRTYEQYF.